The 3 T cell receptor beta chains presented below share a single source sample, sequenced in a study of blood T cell repertoires in COVID-19. The protocol was immunoSEQ multiplex PCR, while the TCRdb copy is restricted to in-frame clones and leaves out a portion. Of about 200,000 clones detected, approximately 80% appear once; the ten largest clones hold 5.2%. The sample consisted of PBMCs or T cells enriched from blood (not recorded which). The receptors stem from a woman in her fifties or sixties with acute COVID-19.

The chain links TRBV7-6 to TRBJ2-1, with TRBD2 identical over 8 bases. The CDR3 consists of 18 residues. Germline CDR1 reads SGHVS; CDR2 reads FNYEAQ. V was clipped by 5 bases and J by 0 bases; unmatched bases: 12. The DNA of the CDR3 is TGTGCCAGCAGCCAACGGGGAGTAGCGGGGAACTCCTACAATGAGCAGTTCTTC. It codes for CASSQRGVAGNSYNEQFF.

The chain uses TRBV7-6 and TRBJ1-2; 7 bases are a match to TRBD1. The germline V gene encodes CDR1 SGHVS and CDR2 FNYEAQ. The CDR3 has 14 residues. The ends lost 4 bases at V and 6 bases at J; junction bases unmatched: 8. The CDR3 region has the DNA TGTGCCAGCAGCTCATTGACAGGGAACGATGGCTACACCTTC. Its translation: CASSSLTGNDGYTF.

The J gene is TRBJ2-5, the V gene TRBV7-9; 12 bases are a match to TRBD2. The CDR3 runs to 18 residues. With 3 bases clipped from V and 5 bases from J, the junction kept 13 bases outside the gene matches. The germline gives CDR1 SEHNR, CDR2 FQNEAQ (reference sequence). This CDR3 reads CASSFTTSGRRAAETQYF. The CDR3 DNA is TGTGCCAGCAGCTTTACCACTAGCGGGAGGAGGGCGGCGGAGACCCAGTACTTC.